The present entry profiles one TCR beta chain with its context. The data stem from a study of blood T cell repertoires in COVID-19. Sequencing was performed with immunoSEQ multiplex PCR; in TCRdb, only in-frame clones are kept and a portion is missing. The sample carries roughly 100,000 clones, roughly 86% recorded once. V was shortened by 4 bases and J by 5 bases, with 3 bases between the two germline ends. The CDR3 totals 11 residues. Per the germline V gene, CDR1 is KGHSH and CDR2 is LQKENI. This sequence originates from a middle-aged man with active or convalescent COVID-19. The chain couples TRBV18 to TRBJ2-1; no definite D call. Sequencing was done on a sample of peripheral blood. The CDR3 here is CASSHNNEQFF. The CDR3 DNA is TGTGCCAGCTCACACAACAATGAGCAGTTCTTC.